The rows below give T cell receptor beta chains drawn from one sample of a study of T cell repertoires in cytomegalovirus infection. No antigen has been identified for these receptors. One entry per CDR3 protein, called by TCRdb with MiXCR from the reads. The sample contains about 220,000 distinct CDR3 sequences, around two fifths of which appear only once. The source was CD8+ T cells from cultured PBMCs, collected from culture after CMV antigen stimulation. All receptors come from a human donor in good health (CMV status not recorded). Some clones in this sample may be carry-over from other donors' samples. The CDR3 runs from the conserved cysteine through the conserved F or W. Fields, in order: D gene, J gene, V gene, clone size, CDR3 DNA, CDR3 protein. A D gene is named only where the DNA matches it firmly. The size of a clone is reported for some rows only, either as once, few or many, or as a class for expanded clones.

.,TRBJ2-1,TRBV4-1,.,TGCGCCAGCAGCCAAGAGACTAGAGGAAATGAGCAGTTCTTC,CASSQETRGNEQFF
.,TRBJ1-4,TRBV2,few,TGTGCCAGCAGTGAATGGGCAGACTGGAGTGAAAAACTGTTTTTT,CASSEWADWSEKLFF
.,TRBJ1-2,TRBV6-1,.,TGTGCCAGCAGTGAAGCGCTTCGCGATCTAGGAGGCTACACCTTC,CASSEALRDLGGYTF
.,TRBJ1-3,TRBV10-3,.,TGTGCCATCAGTGAAAGTTTCTTTGAGGGCACCATATATTTT,CAISESFFEGTIYF
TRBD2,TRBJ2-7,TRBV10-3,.,TGTGCCATCAGTGAGCCGCGACTAGCGGTTTCCTACGAGCAGTACTTC,CAISEPRLAVSYEQYF
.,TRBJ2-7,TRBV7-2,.,TGTGCCAGCAGCTTAGGTTGGATTCCCTACGAGCAGTACTTC,CASSLGWIPYEQYF
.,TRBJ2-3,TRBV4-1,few,TGCGCCAGCAGCAGGGACACCTCCGGAGGCACAGATACGCAGTATTTT,CASSRDTSGGTDTQYF
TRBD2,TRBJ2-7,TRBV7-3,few,TGTGCCAGCAGCCTCCTAGCGGGAGGGAACGAGCAGTACTTC,CASSLLAGGNEQYF
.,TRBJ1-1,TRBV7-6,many,TGTGCCAGCAGGCCCCTGGCCGTCCGGAGGGTGACTGAAGCTTTCTTT,CASRPLAVRRVTEAFF
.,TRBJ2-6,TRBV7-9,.,TGTGCCAGCAGCTTAACATTGGGTGGCGATTTTAGTGGGGCCAACGTCCTGACTTTC,CASSLTLGGDFSGANVLTF
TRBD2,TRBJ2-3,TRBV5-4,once,TGTGCCAGCAGCTTGGGAGGACTAGCGGGTTTCACAGATACGCAGTATTTT,CASSLGGLAGFTDTQYF
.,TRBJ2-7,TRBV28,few,TGTGCCAGCAGTTTATGGTTCGACTCCTACGAGCAGTACTTC,CASSLWFDSYEQYF
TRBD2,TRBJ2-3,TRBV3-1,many,TGTGCCAGCAGCCCTGAACTAGCGAGGTCCCGAGATACGCAGTATTTT,CASSPELARSRDTQYF
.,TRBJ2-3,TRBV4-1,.,TGCGCCAGCAGCCTCCGGACACCTAGAACCACAGATACGCAGTATTTT,CASSLRTPRTTDTQYF
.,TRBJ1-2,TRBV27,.,TGTGCCAGCAGTTTAACATGGGGGGAGGGGAATGGCTACACCTTC,CASSLTWGEGNGYTF
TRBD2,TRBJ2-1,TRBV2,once,TGTGCCAGCAGTGAAGCGGAGCGGGGGCACTACTACAATGAGCAGTTCTTC,CASSEAERGHYYNEQFF
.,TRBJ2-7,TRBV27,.,TGTGCCAGCAGTTTATCTGGCCCGCGGTCTCCAGAGTACTTC,CASSLSGPRSPEYF
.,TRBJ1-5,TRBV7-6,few,TGTGCCAGCAGCACCGGGGATGAGGGTCAGCCCCAGCATTTT,CASSTGDEGQPQHF
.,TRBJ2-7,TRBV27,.,TGTGCCAGCAGTTGGGGACCATCCTACGAGCAGTACTTC,CASSWGPSYEQYF
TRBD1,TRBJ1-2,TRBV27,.,TGTGCCAGCAGTTTATTGCCGCCAGGGGGGTATGGCTACACCTTC,CASSLLPPGGYGYTF
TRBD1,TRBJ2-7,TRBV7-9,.,TGTGCCAGCAGCCCCAGGAGACAGGGAAACGAGCAGTACTTC,CASSPRRQGNEQYF
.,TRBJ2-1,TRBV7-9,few,TGTGCCAGCAGCTTTGGGGGGAAAGATGAGCAGTTCTTC,CASSFGGKDEQFF
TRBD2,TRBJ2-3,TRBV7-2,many,TGTGCCAGCAGCTTAGAGTCCGCGGGAGGGCAAACAGATACGCAGTATTTT,CASSLESAGGQTDTQYF
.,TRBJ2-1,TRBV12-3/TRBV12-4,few,TGTGCCAGCAGGGGGGGGGACAGCTCCTACAATGAGCAGTTCTTC,CASRGGDSSYNEQFF
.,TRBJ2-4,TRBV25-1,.,TGTGCCAGCAGTGAATATACCCCCGGAGTGACCAAAAACATTCAGTACTTC,CASSEYTPGVTKNIQYF
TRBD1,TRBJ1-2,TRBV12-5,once,TGTGCTAGTGGTAACAGACAGGGGGCTGTTGGCTACACCTTC,CASGNRQGAVGYTF
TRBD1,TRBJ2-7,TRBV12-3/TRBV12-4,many,TGTGCCAGCAGTCTGGGACAGATCAGCTACGAGCAGTACTTC,CASSLGQISYEQYF
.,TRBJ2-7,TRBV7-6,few,TGTGCCAGCAGCTTATCCGGGACACCTGGGCTCTACGAGCAGTACTTC,CASSLSGTPGLYEQYF
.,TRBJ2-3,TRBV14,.,TGTGCCAGCAGCCAAGACGAGACCCCGACCGATACGCAGTATTTT,CASSQDETPTDTQYF
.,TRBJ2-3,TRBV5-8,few,TGTGCCAGCAGCTCAGGGTATAACACAGATACGCAGTATTTT,CASSSGYNTDTQYF
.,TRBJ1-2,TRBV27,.,TGTGCCAGCAGTTTCTGGGACTCGGACCCGGATAACTATGGCTACACCTTC,CASSFWDSDPDNYGYTF
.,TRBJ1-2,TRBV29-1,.,TGCAGCGGATACAGGGATTATGGTGGCTACACCTTC,CSGYRDYGGYTF
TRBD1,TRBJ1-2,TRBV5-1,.,TGCGCCAGCAGCGACAGGGGCAGTGGCTACACCTTC,CASSDRGSGYTF
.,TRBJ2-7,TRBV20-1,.,TGCAGTGCTAGAGATTCGCGGCAGAGGACCTACGAGCAGTACTTC,CSARDSRQRTYEQYF
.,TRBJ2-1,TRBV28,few,TGTGCCAGCAGTTTATCTTGGACCGAAGGGAGCCTGGAGCAGTTCTTC,CASSLSWTEGSLEQFF
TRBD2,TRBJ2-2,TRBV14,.,TGTGCCAGCAGCCAAGGGCGGGAGACCACCGGGGAGCTGTTTTTT,CASSQGRETTGELFF
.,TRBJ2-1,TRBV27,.,TGTGCCAGAAGTTTGGCCCCCGGGTGCCCCAAGTACAATGAGCAGTTCTTC,CARSLAPGCPKYNEQFF
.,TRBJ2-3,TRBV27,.,TGTGCCAGCAGTCTACTACCTCTGGTAGATACGCAGTATTTT,CASSLLPLVDTQYF
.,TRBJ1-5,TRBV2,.,TGTGCCAGCAGTCAGGGGAATATCAATCAGCCCCAGCATTTT,CASSQGNINQPQHF
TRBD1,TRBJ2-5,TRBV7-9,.,TGTGCCAGCAGCACGCCGGGACAGGCGTGGGAGACCCAGTACTTC,CASSTPGQAWETQYF
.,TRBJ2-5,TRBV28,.,TGTGCCAGCAGTCTAGGGGACATTGGAGAGACCCAGTACTTC,CASSLGDIGETQYF
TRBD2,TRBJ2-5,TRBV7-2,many,TGTGCCAGCAGCTTAGGGTCCTCCCTAGCGGGCGGGCTAGAGACCCAGTACTTC,CASSLGSSLAGGLETQYF
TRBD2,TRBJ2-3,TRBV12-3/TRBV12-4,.,TGTGCCAGCACCAGCCCTCTAGCGGCACCCACAGATACGCAGTATTTT,CASTSPLAAPTDTQYF
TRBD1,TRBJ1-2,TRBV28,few,TGTGCCAGCAATTTGAGGGACAGTTTTAACTATGGCTACACCTTC,CASNLRDSFNYGYTF
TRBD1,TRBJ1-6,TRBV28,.,TGTGCCAGCAGCTCCGGGACAGAGAATAATTCACCCCTCCACTTT,CASSSGTENNSPLHF
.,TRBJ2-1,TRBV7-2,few,TGTGCCAGCAGCCCCAGGGGCCTTTACAATGAGCAGTTCTTC,CASSPRGLYNEQFF
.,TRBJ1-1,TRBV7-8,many,TGTGCCAGCAGCTCGAGGACAGAGAACACTGAAGCTTTCTTT,CASSSRTENTEAFF
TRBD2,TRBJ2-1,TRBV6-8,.,TGTGCCAGCACGAGGGGGGGGACTAGTATATATGAGCAGTTCTTC,CASTRGGTSIYEQFF